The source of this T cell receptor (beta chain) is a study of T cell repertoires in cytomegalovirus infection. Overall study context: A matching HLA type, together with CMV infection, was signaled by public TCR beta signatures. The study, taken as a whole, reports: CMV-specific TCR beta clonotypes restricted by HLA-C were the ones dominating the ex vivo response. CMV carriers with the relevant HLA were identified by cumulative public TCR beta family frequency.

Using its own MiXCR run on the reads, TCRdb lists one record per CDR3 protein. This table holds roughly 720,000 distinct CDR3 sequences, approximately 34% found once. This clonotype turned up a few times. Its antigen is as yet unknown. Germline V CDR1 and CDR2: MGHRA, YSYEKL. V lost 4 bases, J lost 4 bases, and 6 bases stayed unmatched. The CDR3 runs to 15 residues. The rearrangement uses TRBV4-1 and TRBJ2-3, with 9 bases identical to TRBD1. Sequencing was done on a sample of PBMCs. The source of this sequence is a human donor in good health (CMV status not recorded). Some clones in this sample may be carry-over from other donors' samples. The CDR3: CASSRGQGIADTQYF. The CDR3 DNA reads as TGCGCCAGCAGCCGAGGACAGGGGATAGCAGATACGCAGTATTTT.